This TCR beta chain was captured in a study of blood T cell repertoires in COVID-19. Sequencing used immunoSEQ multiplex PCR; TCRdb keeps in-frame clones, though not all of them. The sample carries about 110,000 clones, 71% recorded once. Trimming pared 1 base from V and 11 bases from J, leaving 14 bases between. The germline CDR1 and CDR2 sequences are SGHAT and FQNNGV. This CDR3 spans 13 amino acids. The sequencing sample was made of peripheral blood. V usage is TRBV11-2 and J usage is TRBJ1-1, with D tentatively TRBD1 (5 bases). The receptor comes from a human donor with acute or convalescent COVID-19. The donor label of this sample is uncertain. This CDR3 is CASSLGFPGEAFF. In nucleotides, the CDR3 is TGTGCCAGCAGCTTAGGGTTTCCGGGGGAGGCTTTCTTT.